This T cell receptor beta chain was obtained from a study of blood T cell repertoires in acute mononucleosis. Study outcomes and limitations: GLC-BM selection appeared to involve both TCR alpha and beta chains.

This sample's time point: acute infectious mononucleosis, at clinical presentation within 2 weeks of symptom onset (visit 1). Repertoires were generated with immunoSEQ multiplex PCR, while TCRdb's copy carries only in-frame clones and drops some. The table lists over 2,000 clones, approximately 71% of them singletons. This clone is labeled as large. Other DNA sequences in the same sample also yield this CDR3. Germline CDR1 and CDR2: MGHRA and YSYEKL. The CDR3 totals 14 residues. Trimming removed 4 bases at V and 5 bases at J, with 15 bases between. Sequencing was performed on EBV GLC epitope tetramer+ CD8+ T cells sorted from PBMCs, taken during acute infectious mononucleosis. As to subset: CD8 T cells binding tetramer with EBV BMLF1 280-288 peptide (GLC-BM). The chain carries TRBV4-1 and TRBJ2-7; a weak D match, TRBD1 (5 bases). This TCR derives from a young woman with infectious mononucleosis caused by EBV. CDR3 region: CASSPRQGGDEQYF. CDR3 DNA sequence: TGCGCCAGCAGCCCCCGGCAGGGTGGCGACGAGCAGTACTTC.